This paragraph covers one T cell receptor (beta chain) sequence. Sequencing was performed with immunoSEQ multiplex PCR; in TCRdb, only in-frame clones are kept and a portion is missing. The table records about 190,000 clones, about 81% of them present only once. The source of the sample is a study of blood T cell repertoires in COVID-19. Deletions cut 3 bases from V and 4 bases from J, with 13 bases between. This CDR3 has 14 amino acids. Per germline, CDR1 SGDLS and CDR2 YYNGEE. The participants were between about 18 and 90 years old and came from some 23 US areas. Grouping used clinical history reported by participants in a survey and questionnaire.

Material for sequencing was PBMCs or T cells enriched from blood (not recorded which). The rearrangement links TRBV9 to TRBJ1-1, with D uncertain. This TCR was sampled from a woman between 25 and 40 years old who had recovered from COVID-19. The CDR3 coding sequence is TGTGCCAGCAGCGAATTTCGGGATGGCACTGAAGCTTTCTTT. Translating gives CASSEFRDGTEAFF.